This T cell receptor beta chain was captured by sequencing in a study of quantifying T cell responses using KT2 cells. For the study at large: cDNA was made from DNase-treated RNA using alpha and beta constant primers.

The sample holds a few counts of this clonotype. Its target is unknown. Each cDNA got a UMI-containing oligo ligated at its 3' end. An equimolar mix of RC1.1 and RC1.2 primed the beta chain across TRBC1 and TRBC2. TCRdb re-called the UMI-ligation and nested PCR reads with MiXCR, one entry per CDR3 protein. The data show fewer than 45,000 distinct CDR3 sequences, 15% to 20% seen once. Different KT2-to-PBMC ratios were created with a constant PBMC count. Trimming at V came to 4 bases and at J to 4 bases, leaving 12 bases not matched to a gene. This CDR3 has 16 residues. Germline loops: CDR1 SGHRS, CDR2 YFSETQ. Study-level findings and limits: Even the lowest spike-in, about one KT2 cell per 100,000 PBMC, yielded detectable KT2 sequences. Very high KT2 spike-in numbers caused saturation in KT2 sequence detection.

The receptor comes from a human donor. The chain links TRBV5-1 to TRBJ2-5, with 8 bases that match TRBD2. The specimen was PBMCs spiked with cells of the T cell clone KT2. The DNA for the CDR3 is TGCGCCAGCAGCATAGGGTTAGACGCGGGAGGAGAGACCCAGTACTTC. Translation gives CASSIGLDAGGETQYF.